The next 28 T cell receptor beta chains were all read from a single sample in a study of coeliac disease. Measured with immunoSEQ multiplex PCR; TCRdb has only the in-frame clones, and not every one. The sample includes more than 2,000 clones, roughly 66% of them seen just once. Sample: lamina propria lymphocytes from the gut. The receptors originated from a woman in her 70s with celiac disease on a gluten-free diet.

The chain uses TRBV19 and TRBJ1-5, with a weak D call TRBD1 (5 bases). Germline CDR1 and CDR2: LNHDA and SQIVND (reference sequence). The CDR3 is 15 amino acids. The V end was cut by 4 bases, the J end by 2 bases, with 12 bases between. The CDR3 DNA is TGTGCCAGTAGTAACGGACAACAGGGCAATCAGCCCCAGCATTTT. Its translation is CASSNGQQGNQPQHF. Full variable domain (outside the CDR3, taken from reference TRBV19 and TRBJ1-5): DGGITQSPKYLFRKEGQNVTLSCEQNLNHDAMYWYRQDPGQGLRLIYYSQIVNDFQKGDIAEGYSVSREKKESFPLTVTSAQKNPTAFYLCASSNGQQGNQPQHFGDGTRLSIL.

This chain uses TRBV2 with TRBJ2-7; 12 bases map to TRBD1. Per germline, CDR1 SNHLY and CDR2 FYNNEI. The CDR3 is 18 residues long. Unmatched junction bases numbered 16, after V lost 5 bases and J lost 5 bases. The CDR3 protein is CASSQEGQGAFGLDEQYF. DNA for the CDR3: TGTGCCAGCAGTCAGGAGGGACAGGGGGCGTTCGGCTTGGACGAGCAGTACTTC.

The CDR3 is CASSQITRVSSYNEQFF. In DNA, the CDR3 is TGCGCCAGCAGCCAGATTACTAGAGTGAGCTCCTACAATGAGCAGTTCTTC. This sequence joins TRBV4-1 and TRBJ2-1, with a possible D match to TRBD2 (5 bases). There are 17 residues in the CDR3. The germline V gene has CDR1 MGHRA and CDR2 YSYEKL. V lost 3 bases, J lost 0 bases, and 15 bases lay in between.

The chain is built from TRBV9 and TRBJ2-2; 11 positions agree with TRBD2. The CDR3 totals 16 residues. The trim removed 4 bases at V and 3 bases at J, leaving 5 bases unmatched. CDR1 and CDR2 (germline): SGDLS, YYNGEE. In DNA form, the CDR3 reads TGTGCCAGCAGCCCCGGGACTAGCGGATACACCGGGGAGCTGTTTTTT. Protein product: CASSPGTSGYTGELFF.

This clone appeared a few times. V usage is TRBV6-6 and J usage is TRBJ2-3; maybe TRBD2 (6 bases). Germline lookup yields CDR1 MNHNY and CDR2 SVGAGI (reference sequence). The CDR3 sequence is 16 residues long. V was trimmed by 6 bases and J by 0 bases, leaving 16 bases between them. The CDR3 DNA sequence: TGTGCCAGCAGGGACCCGGGACTGTATAGCACAGATACGCAGTATTTT. Amino acid sequence: CASRDPGLYSTDTQYF.

This rearrangement joins TRBV5-4 to TRBJ1-1; weak D call: TRBD1 (6 bases). The CDR3 consists of 17 residues. From germline, CDR1 is SGHNT and CDR2 YYREEE (reference sequence). Between the trimmed V and J ends, which lost 4 bases and 4 bases, there was a span of 23 bases. CDR3 sequence: CASSLGLQGARSTEAFF. The CDR3 nucleotides read TGTGCCAGCAGCCTTGGATTACAGGGAGCGAGAAGCACTGAAGCTTTCTTT.

In its sample, this clone was seen a few times. V and J are TRBV6-1 and TRBJ1-5; D gene unclear. Germline values: CDR1 MNHNS, CDR2 SASEGT. Deletions cut 1 base from V and 4 bases from J, with 11 bases between. The CDR3 has 15 residues. In DNA form, the CDR3 reads TGTGCCAGCAGTGAAGGCGGTCTTGAGAATCAGCCCCAGCATTTT. This encodes CASSEGGLENQPQHF.

This clone was observed a handful of times. The rearrangement links TRBV4-2 to TRBJ2-1, with 11 bases that match TRBD2. The ends lost 8 bases at V and 7 bases at J; junction bases unmatched: 10. This CDR3 has 15 residues. Looked up from germline, CDR1 is LGHNA and CDR2 is YNFKEQ. The chain's CDR3 is CASHPGTSGPNEQFF. The CDR3 DNA follows: TGTGCCAGCCATCCCGGGACTAGCGGTCCAAATGAGCAGTTCTTC.

This chain links TRBV21-1 with TRBJ2-5; whether TRBD2, the table's D call, matches the DNA was not checked. TRBV21-1 is tagged as a pseudogene. The CDR3 length is 15 residues. CDR3 DNA sequence: TGTGCCGCCCCTCGCCGACTAGCGGAACAAGAGACCCAGTACTTC. As protein: CAAPRRLAEQETQYF.

The V and J genes are TRBV11-2 and TRBJ2-1, with 11 bases that match TRBD2. Germline V gene data show CDR1 as SGHAT and CDR2 as FQNNGV. J was trimmed by 2 bases and V by 6 bases; bases with no gene match: 6. The CDR3 sequence is 16 residues long. This CDR3 is CASSRGTSGAYNEQFF. In DNA form, the CDR3 reads TGTGCCAGCAGTCGCGGGACTAGCGGAGCCTACAATGAGCAGTTCTTC.

This clone was found a few times. The chain joins TRBV28 to TRBJ2-1; D remains unclear. This CDR3 is 15 amino acids long. V was cut by 3 bases and J by 4 bases, with 13 bases left in between. The V gene's germline CDR1 is MDHEN and CDR2 SYDVKM. The CDR3 DNA sequence: TGTGCCAGCAGTTTTTTCACACCCCCATACAATGAGCAGTTCTTC. This codes for CASSFFTPPYNEQFF.

The chain employs TRBV21-1 and TRBJ2-5; the DNA was not used to check the table's D call, TRBD1. TRBV21-1 is a known pseudogene. CDR3 size: 21 residues. The CDR3 reads CASSHKVRNWFQQPSWETQYF. The CDR3 region has the DNA TGTGCCAGCAGCCACAAAGTACGTAATTGGTTTCAACAACCTTCCTGGGAGACCCAGTACTTC.

Only a few counts were recorded for this clone. The chain is built from TRBV5-4 and TRBJ2-5; 13 bases map to TRBD2. Germline loops: CDR1 SGHNT, CDR2 YYREEE (reference sequence). CDR3 length equals 15 residues. With 3 bases clipped from V and 4 bases from J, the junction kept 3 bases outside the gene matches. In nucleotides, the CDR3 is TGTGCCAGCAGCTCCGGGACTAGCGGGGCAGAGACCCAGTACTTC. This gives the protein CASSSGTSGAETQYF.

The chain couples TRBV10-3 to TRBJ2-3, with D tentatively TRBD1 (6 bases). Trimming pared 3 bases from V and 0 bases from J, leaving 10 bases between. CDR3 length: 15 amino acids. Germline V CDR1 and CDR2: ENHRY, SYGVKD. The CDR3 DNA follows: TGTGCCATCAGTGAAACAGGGAGAAGCACAGATACGCAGTATTTT. Translated: CAISETGRSTDTQYF.

The chain carries TRBV11-2 and TRBJ1-5; perhaps TRBD1 as D (6 bases). V was clipped by 2 bases and J by 7 bases, with 15 bases between them. This CDR3 has 15 amino acids. CDR1 is SGHAT, CDR2 FQNNGV, per germline. CDR3: CASSLTSGGGQPQHF. In DNA form, the CDR3 reads TGTGCCAGCAGCTTAACCTCGGGGGGCGGGCAGCCCCAGCATTTT.

The rearrangement links TRBV5-1 to TRBJ2-5, with TRBD1 matching over 8 bases. The germline V gene encodes CDR1 SGHRS and CDR2 YFSETQ. V shed 3 bases, J shed 3 bases, and the junction held 16 bases outside the gene matches. The CDR3 runs 18 residues. CDR3 sequence: CASSSPIGRGRQKETQYF. In DNA form, the CDR3 reads TGCGCCAGCAGCTCACCAATTGGCAGGGGGCGACAAAAAGAGACCCAGTACTTC.

V is TRBV2 and J is TRBJ1-5, with D perhaps matching TRBD1 (6 bases). CDR1 and CDR2 from the germline V gene are SNHLY and FYNNEI. The CDR3 is made up of 13 amino acids. V was pared by 9 bases and J by 7 bases, with 16 bases between. The CDR3 is CASEGGSSQPQHF. CDR3 nucleotide sequence: TGTGCCAGTGAGGGGGGGAGTTCGCAGCCCCAGCATTTT.

This clone was observed a few times. The chain couples TRBV7-6 to TRBJ1-3; perhaps TRBD1 as D (6 bases). Trimming left V 4 bases short and J 1 base short, with 20 bases between. Germline CDR1 and CDR2: SGHVS and FNYEAQ. The CDR3 consists of 18 residues. CDR3 residues: CASSYPLGAGMSGNTIYF. The CDR3 DNA reads TGTGCCAGCAGCTACCCCCTGGGGGCCGGGATGTCTGGAAACACCATATATTTT.

The rearrangement uses TRBV21-1 and TRBJ2-1; TRBD2, the D gene given by the table, was not confirmed from the DNA. TRBV21-1 is listed as a pseudogene. CDR3 size: 17 residues. The CDR3, as DNA: TGTGCCAGCAGTATGTTCGTAGCTACACCATCCGACAATGAGCAGTTCTTC. This gives the protein CASSMFVATPSDNEQFF.

The chain couples TRBV7-2 to TRBJ1-1; 8 nucleotides line up with TRBD1. There are 16 residues in the CDR3. Germline V CDR1 and CDR2: SGHTA, FQGNSA. Trimming cost V 5 bases and J 4 bases; bases outside gene matches: 12. The CDR3 region is CASSPGQGRSGTEAFF. CDR3 coding DNA: TGTGCCAGCAGCCCAGGACAGGGTAGGAGTGGCACTGAAGCTTTCTTT.

The V gene is TRBV21-1, the J gene TRBJ2-7; the table names TRBD1, a call not compared with the DNA. TRBV21-1 is a pseudogene. The CDR3 covers 16 residues. CDR3 region: CASSKGIRDNPYEQYF. CDR3 coding DNA: TGTGCCAGCAGCAAAGGGATCAGAGACAATCCCTACGAGCAGTACTTC.

V and J are TRBV6-1 and TRBJ1-1, with TRBD1 matching 7 bases. The CDR3 loop spans 13 amino acids. Germline CDR1 reads MNHNS; CDR2 reads SASEGT. V gave up 7 bases and J gave up 4 bases; unmatched junction bases: 6. Written as DNA, the CDR3 is TGTGCCAGCAAAACAGGGGTGGTCACTGAAGCTTTCTTT. It yields the protein CASKTGVVTEAFF.

By proportion, this clone is large (0.1 to 1%). V is TRBV11-2 and J is TRBJ2-7, with D uncertain. Germline CDR1 and CDR2: SGHAT and FQNNGV. V was cut by 3 bases and J by 4 bases, with 7 bases left in between. The length of the CDR3 is 12 residues. CDR3 protein: CASSLGFYEQYV. The CDR3 DNA is TGTGCCAGCAGCTTGGGCTTTTACGAGCAGTACGTC.

This sequence joins TRBV2 and TRBJ2-2, with TRBD1 matching over 8 bases. The CDR3 length is 15 residues. With V trimmed by 3 bases and J by 6 bases, 6 bases remained unmatched. From germline, CDR1 is SNHLY and CDR2 FYNNEI. As DNA, the CDR3 is TGTGCCAGCAGTGATCCAGGGGGCGCGTCCGGGGAGCTGTTTTTT. It is translated as CASSDPGGASGELFF.

The gene calls are TRBV11-3 and TRBJ2-5; 8 bases are shared with TRBD1. The CDR3 runs to 14 residues. V lost 5 bases to trimming and J lost 5 bases; unmatched junction nucleotides: 7. CDR1 SGHNT and CDR2 YENEEA come from the germline V gene. CDR3 in amino acids: CASSRTGGAETQYF. Here the CDR3 DNA reads TGTGCCAGCAGCCGAACAGGGGGTGCGGAGACCCAGTACTTC.

This chain uses TRBV2 with TRBJ2-7; no clear D. Trimming left V 2 bases short and J 6 bases short, with 8 bases between. Per germline, CDR1 SNHLY and CDR2 FYNNEI. The CDR3 sequence is 12 residues long. The CDR3 is CASSEQVFEQYF. CDR3 coding DNA: TGTGCCAGCAGTGAACAGGTCTTCGAGCAGTACTTC.

V and J are TRBV6-1 and TRBJ2-5, with D possibly TRBD2 on 5 matching bases. This CDR3 comprises 13 residues. V lost 4 bases and J lost 1, with 7 bases in between. CDR1 is MNHNS and CDR2 is SASEGT in the germline V gene. CDR3 bases: TGTGCCAGCAGTGGCGGGCCCCAAGAGACCCAGTACTTC. Residues: CASSGGPQETQYF.

This clone has a handful of counts. The CDR3 loop is CASSSASGGWTYGYTF. CDR3 nucleotides: TGTGCCAGCAGTTCCGCGTCGGGGGGCTGGACGTATGGCTACACCTTC. The V gene is TRBV28, the J gene TRBJ1-2; D may be TRBD1 (6 bases). The V end lost 4 bases, the J end lost 5 bases, and 20 bases lay between the germline ends. Germline V CDR1 and CDR2: MDHEN, SYDVKM. This CDR3 contains 16 residues.